The rows below give T cell receptor beta chains drawn from one sample of a study of T cell responses to AZD1222 COVID-19 vaccine. Generated by immunoSEQ multiplex PCR, the TCRdb table keeps only in-frame clones and is missing some. The profile covers approximately 150,000 clones, with roughly 92% appearing a single time and 1.6% taken by the ten largest. Source: peripheral blood, taken on day 0 of AZD1222 vaccination. The receptor source for this set is an adult in good health. Each CDR3 is given with its conserved first and last residue. A D gene is named only where the DNA matches it firmly. Some rows mark clone size as missing; the rest say once, few, many or name a class of expanded clone.

TRBV27	NA	13	TRBJ2-1	NA	TGTGCCAGCAGACTAACAGGGTACAATGAGCAGTTCTTC	CASRLTGYNEQFF
TRBV30	NA	15	TRBJ1-6	NA	TGTGCCTGGAGTGTACGGGGATACTATAATTCACCCCTCCACTTT	CAWSVRGYYNSPLHF
TRBV7-9	NA	13	TRBJ1-5	NA	TGTGCCAGCAGCTTACACAGCAATCAGCCCCAGCATTTT	CASSLHSNQPQHF
TRBV6-5	TRBD1	14	TRBJ1-4	NA	TGTGCCAGCAAAGAAGACAGGGTTAATGAAAAACTGTTTTTT	CASKEDRVNEKLFF
TRBV6-5	TRBD1	16	TRBJ1-2	NA	TGTGCCAGCAGTTCCCTACCGGGACAGGGGAACTATGGCTACACCTTC	CASSSLPGQGNYGYTF
TRBV19	NA	14	TRBJ2-2	NA	TGTGCCAGCCGTCCCGGGGCCACGGCCGGGGAGCTGTTTTTT	CASRPGATAGELFF
TRBV7-2	TRBD1	15	TRBJ1-3	NA	TGTGCCAGCAGCCCTCAAGGGACAGGAGGAAACACCATATATTTT	CASSPQGTGGNTIYF
TRBV30	TRBD2	17	TRBJ2-1	NA	TGTGCCTGGAGTGTGACTAGCGGGGGCCGCTCCTACAATGAGCAGTTCTTC	CAWSVTSGGRSYNEQFF
TRBV18	NA	13	TRBJ1-6	NA	TGTGCCAGCTCAATACAGAATAATTCACCCCTCCACTTT	CASSIQNNSPLHF
TRBV4-1	TRBD2	19	TRBJ2-1	NA	TGCGCCAGCAGCCAAGATCAGGGACTAGCGGGAGGGAGGCGGGTTGAGCAGTTCTTC	CASSQDQGLAGGRRVEQFF
TRBV7-9	NA	16	TRBJ1-3	NA	TGTGCCAGCAGCTTAGCTTCGGACATCTCTGGAAACACCATATATTTT	CASSLASDISGNTIYF
TRBV5-1	NA	13	TRBJ2-3	few	TGCGCCAGCAGCTTGGGTCCCCCAGATACGCAGTATTTT	CASSLGPPDTQYF
TRBV2	NA	14	TRBJ1-1	once	TGTGCCAGCAGCGCAAAAGAGGCGAACACTGAAGCTTTCTTT	CASSAKEANTEAFF
TRBV5-1	TRBD2	22	TRBJ2-3	NA	TGCGCCAGCAGCTTGGCCCCAATTAAAGGTCTAGCGGGGGGGCCGTCAACAGATACGCAGTATTTT	CASSLAPIKGLAGGPSTDTQYF
TRBV6-6	NA	13	TRBJ1-4	NA	TGTGCCAGCAGTTACCGGGGATCCGAAAAACTGTTTTTT	CASSYRGSEKLFF
TRBV4-1	NA	15	TRBJ2-7	NA	TGCGCCAGCAGCCAAGTCGCAAACCCCCTGGGCGAGCAGTACTTC	CASSQVANPLGEQYF